What follows are 15 T cell receptor beta chains derived from one specimen sequenced in a study of control samples from healthy donors and cancer patients. The data were produced by immunoSEQ multiplex PCR, yet TCRdb's version contains in-frame clones alone and is incomplete. The sample shows around 140,000 clones, roughly 93% of them seen only once. Sample: blood. The receptors here all came from a man in his late teens or twenties in good health.

V and J are TRBV27 and TRBJ1-2, with 8 bases lining up with TRBD1. The CDR3 covers 14 residues. Trimming took 3 bases from V and 4 from J; bases not matched to a gene: 4. Per the germline V gene, CDR1 is MNHEY and CDR2 is SMNVEV (reference sequence). CDR3 sequence (DNA): TGTGCCAGCAGTTTGGCGCAGGGGGCCTATGGCTACACCTTC. It yields the protein CASSLAQGAYGYTF.

CDR3 in DNA: TGCAGTGGTCAACTCCAAGCTGTCCAGTACTTC. It yields the protein CSGQLQAVQYF. The chain is built from TRBV20-1 and TRBJ2-5; no clear D gene. Germline CDR1 is DFQATT and CDR2 is SNEGSKA (reference sequence). V shed 7 bases and J shed 10 bases, with 16 bases lying between them. This CDR3 region has 11 residues.

This chain joins TRBV30 and TRBJ1-4, with 7 bases identical to TRBD1. V lost 1 base to trimming and J lost 8 bases; unmatched junction nucleotides: 7. In germline, CDR1 is GTSNPN, CDR2 SVGIG (reference sequence). The CDR3 has 14 amino acids. The CDR3 sequence is CAWSGTGRNEKLFF. CDR3 DNA sequence: TGTGCCTGGAGTGGGACAGGCAGGAACGAAAAACTGTTTTTT. The whole variable domain, remainder taken from reference TRBV30 and TRBJ1-4, is SQTIHQWPATLVQPVGSPLSLECTVEGTSNPNLYWYRQAAGRGLQLLFYSVGIGQISSEVPQNLSASRPQDRQFILSSKKLLLSDSGFYLCAWSGTGRNEKLFFGSGTQLSVL.

This clone has only one observation. This sequence joins TRBV5-6 and TRBJ1-3; D not certain. This CDR3 has 15 amino acids. V was pared by 0 bases and J by 1 base, with 8 bases between. CDR1 is SGHDT, CDR2 YYEEEE, per germline. CDR3 DNA: TGTGCCAGCAGCTTGGACGGTATATCTGGAAACACCATATATTTT. Residues: CASSLDGISGNTIYF.

The CDR3 sequence: CASSRLTYYGYTF. The CDR3 DNA reads TGTGCCAGCAGCCGGCTCACCTACTATGGCTACACCTTC. The chain combines TRBV5-4 with TRBJ1-2; no firm D call. V was trimmed by 4 bases and J by 3 bases, leaving 10 bases between them. CDR1 and CDR2 (germline): SGHNT, YYREEE (reference sequence). The length of the CDR3 is 13 residues.

This clone has just one count. The chain links TRBV30 to TRBJ2-3, with 13 positions matching TRBD2. This CDR3 contains 16 residues. The V segment lost 2 bases and the J segment 3 bases; nucleotides outside the gene matches: 5. The germline CDR1 and CDR2 sequences are GTSNPN and SVGIG (reference sequence). DNA of the CDR3: TGTGCCTGGAGTCAAGGACTAGCGGGGGAAACAGATACGCAGTATTTT. As protein: CAWSQGLAGETDTQYF. Drawing the rest from reference TRBV30 and TRBJ2-3, the complete variable domain is SQTIHQWPATLVQPVGSPLSLECTVEGTSNPNLYWYRQAAGRGLQLLFYSVGIGQISSEVPQNLSASRPQDRQFILSSKKLLLSDSGFYLCAWSQGLAGETDTQYFGPGTRLTVL.

J is TRBJ1-1 and V is TRBV7-9; perhaps TRBD1 as D (5 bases). CDR1 is SEHNR, CDR2 FQNEAQ, per germline (reference sequence). V was clipped by 5 bases and J by 3 bases, with 19 bases between them. The CDR3 is 16 residues long. This CDR3 is CASSPPGRGRDTEAFF. The CDR3 DNA sequence: TGTGCCAGCAGCCCGCCCGGGAGGGGACGAGACACTGAAGCTTTCTTT.

The chain uses TRBV7-8 and TRBJ2-1, with 9 bases matching TRBD2. This CDR3 region has 16 residues. Germline V CDR1 and CDR2: SGHVS, FQNEAQ. V was clipped by 5 bases and J by 6 bases; unmatched bases: 11. The CDR3 protein is CASSRLIAGAGNEQFF. The CDR3 DNA follows: TGTGCCAGCAGCCGCCTAATAGCGGGAGCTGGCAATGAGCAGTTCTTC.

This chain connects TRBV6-5 to TRBJ2-7; no firm D call. This CDR3 contains 15 residues. Germline V gives CDR1 MNHEY, CDR2 SVGAGI. V lost 3 bases and J 2 bases, leaving 14 bases between the germline ends. Written as DNA, the CDR3 is TGTGCCAGCAGTTATGTTTCCCCGGTGACCTACGAGCAGTACTTC. Translated: CASSYVSPVTYEQYF.

This clone has just a few counts. The chain is built from TRBV10-2 and TRBJ2-5; D call uncertain. With 2 bases removed from V and 9 bases from J, the gap between germline ends came to 7 bases. The CDR3 runs 11 residues. Germline values: CDR1 WSHSY, CDR2 SAAADI. CDR3 sequence reads: CASSEENPQYF. The CDR3 DNA reads as TGCGCCAGCAGTGAGGAGAATCCCCAGTACTTC.

The chain carries TRBV23-1 and TRBJ2-7, with 13 bases matching TRBD2. TRBV23-1 falls under the ORF class, with uncertain function. V was pared by 5 bases and J by 0 bases, with 10 bases of the junction left unmatched. This CDR3 has 18 amino acids. The CDR3 spells CASSSLRGLAGSSYEQYF. As DNA, the CDR3 is TGCGCCAGCAGTTCTCTTCGGGGACTAGCGGGGAGCTCCTACGAGCAGTACTTC.

The chain couples TRBV27 to TRBJ1-5; 7 bases map to TRBD1. Germline values: CDR1 MNHEY, CDR2 SMNVEV (reference sequence). The V segment lost 5 bases and the J segment 0 bases; nucleotides outside the gene matches: 7. This CDR3 region has 16 residues. Here the CDR3 DNA reads TGTGCCAGCAGTGCAGGGACAGCATATAGCAATCAGCCCCAGCATTTT. Translating gives CASSAGTAYSNQPQHF.

This clone was recorded once. CDR3 sequence reads: CASSQRWDPQETQYF. CDR3 nucleotide sequence: TGCGCCAGCAGCCAGCGGTGGGATCCCCAAGAGACCCAGTACTTC. J is TRBJ2-5 and V is TRBV4-3; no clear D. V lost 3 bases and J lost 1, with 12 bases in between. This CDR3 has 15 residues. Germline values: CDR1 LGHNA, CDR2 YSLEER.

This clone was detected only a few times. The gene calls are TRBV6-5 and TRBJ2-7; maybe TRBD1 (7 bases). V was shortened by 8 bases and J by 1 base, with 15 bases between the two germline ends. Germline V lookup: CDR1 MNHEY, CDR2 SVGAGI. The CDR3 has 14 amino acids. CDR3 sequence: CASGPRGDSYEQYF. The CDR3 region has the DNA TGTGCCAGCGGCCCCAGGGGGGATTCCTACGAGCAGTACTTC.

V gene TRBV15 combines with J gene TRBJ1-3; no clear D gene. The V and J ends lost 0 bases and 0 bases respectively, with 6 bases between them. The CDR3 covers 15 residues. Germline lookup yields CDR1 LNHNV and CDR2 YYDKDF (reference sequence). Here the CDR3 reads CATSRDMSSGNTIYF. The DNA of the CDR3 is TGTGCCACCAGCAGAGATATGAGCTCTGGAAACACCATATATTTT.